Ten or more counts support the clone carrying this T cell receptor (beta chain). Antigen unknown. The read comes to an end 3 residues before the CDR3 does, leaving the germline J gene to fill in the end. The CDR3 loop spans 15 amino acids. The germline V gene encodes CDR1 LNHDA and CDR2 SQIVND (reference sequence). V was pared by 3 bases and J by 1 base, with 6 bases of the junction left unmatched. Blood samples were heparinized, about 4.5 to 8 ml per donor. This sample was taken from a study of T cell clonality in common variable immunodeficiency. Study outcomes and limitations: CVID subjects had higher TCRbeta clonality than healthy controls, most marked in about a third. In common variable immunodeficiency, TCR beta chains reportedly carried fewer deletions and N-nucleotide insertions.

Produced via immunoSEQ multiplex PCR; TCRdb's table is partial and in-frame only. The table lists around 47,000 clones, with no singletons. The specimen was peripheral blood mononuclear cells. This clonotype originated in a person between 18 and 75 years old in good health. The V and J genes are TRBV19 and TRBJ2-7, with 7 bases aligning to TRBD1. The sequenced part of the CDR3 DNA is TGTGCCAGTAGTATCAGTCCGGGACAGTCCTACGAG. This sequence encodes CASSISPGQSYE. The CDR3 reads in full as CASSISPGQSYEQYF.